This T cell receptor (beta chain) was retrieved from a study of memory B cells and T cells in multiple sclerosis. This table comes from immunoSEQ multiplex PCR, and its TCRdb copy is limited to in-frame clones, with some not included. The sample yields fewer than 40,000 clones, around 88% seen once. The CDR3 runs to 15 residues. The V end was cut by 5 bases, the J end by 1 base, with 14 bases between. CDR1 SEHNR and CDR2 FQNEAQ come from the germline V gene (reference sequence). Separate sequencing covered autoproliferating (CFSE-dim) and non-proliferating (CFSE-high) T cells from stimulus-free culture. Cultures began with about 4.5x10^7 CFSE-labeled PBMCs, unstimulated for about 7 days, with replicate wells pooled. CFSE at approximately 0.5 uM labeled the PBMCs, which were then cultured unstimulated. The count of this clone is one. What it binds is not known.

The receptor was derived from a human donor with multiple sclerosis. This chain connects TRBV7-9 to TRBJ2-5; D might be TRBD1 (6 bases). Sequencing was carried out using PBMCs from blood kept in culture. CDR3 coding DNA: TGTGCCAGCAGCACAAGGCAACAGGGCCAAGAGACCCAGTACTTC. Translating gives CASSTRQQGQETQYF.